What follows is one T cell receptor beta chain and its context. No cognate antigen has been identified for it. Base qualities are not at hand, and no much larger clone is one base apart. This record belongs to a study of metastatic and nonmetastatic thyroid tumors (TCRdb year 2020). A note on the overall study: Repertoires from peripheral blood and from tumor or nodule tissue samples of malignant and benign thyroid patients were compared. What the work shows at the level of the full study, not this receptor alone: In both blood and tumor samples, TCR beta diversity was reported to be significantly higher in malignant tumors than in benign nodules.

Library creation used PCR. TCRdb records Illumina HiSeq 4000 as the sequencer. The TCR beta-chain CDR3 region of each patient was profiled by high-throughput sequencing. Regarding the original processing steps: Drawing on CDR3 differences between clinicopathological groups, the researchers built a classifier meant to tell apart patients with distant-metastatic papillary thyroid cancer. Repertoire diversity was assessed with the Shannon index, and tumor-blood repertoire similarity with the Morisita-Horn index. Through fastp at Q25 and MiXCR, TCRdb rebuilt clones from the public reads, retaining in-frame beta chains. The V and J calls were not made by the authors but by TCRdb's processing. In this sample the table shows 20,000 to 25,000 clones, 15% to 18% of which occur a single time. Jointly, the top ten make up less than 45% of the sample. No treatment had been received by any patient before thyroid surgery. Using T-cell receptor beta sequencing, the researchers looked back retrospectively at clinical samples from patients, gathered between about 2011 and 2018.

This TCR derives from a female donor with papillary thyroid cancer or a benign thyroid nodule (not recorded which). Some clones in this sample may be carry-over from other donors' samples. The specimen sequenced was blood.

The bases are TGTGCCTGGAGTTCGGGGGTCCTTAGCGGAAACACCATATATTTT. The translation is CAWSSGVLSGNTIYF. The V gene is TRBV30 and the J gene is TRBJ1-3, with TRBD1 tentatively as D gene (5 bases match). The germline ends are 15 bases apart after V is trimmed by 2 bases and J by 4 bases. From the cysteine up to the phenylalanine, the CDR3 has a length of 15 residues. Only CDR3 DNA is held: 45 bases, read in frame from base 1. The germline V gene (reference sequence) provides CDR1 GTSNPN and CDR2 SVGIG.